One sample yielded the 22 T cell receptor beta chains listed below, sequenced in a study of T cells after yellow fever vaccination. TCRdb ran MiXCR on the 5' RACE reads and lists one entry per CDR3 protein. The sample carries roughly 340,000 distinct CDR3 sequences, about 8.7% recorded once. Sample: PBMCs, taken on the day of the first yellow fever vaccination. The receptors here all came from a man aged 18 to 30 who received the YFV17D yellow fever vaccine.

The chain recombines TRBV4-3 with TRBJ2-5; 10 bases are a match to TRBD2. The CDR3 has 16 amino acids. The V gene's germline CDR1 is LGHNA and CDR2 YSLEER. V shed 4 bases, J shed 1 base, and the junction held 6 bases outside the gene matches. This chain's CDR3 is CASSPRTSGIQETQYF. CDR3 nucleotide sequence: TGCGCCAGCAGCCCGCGGACTAGCGGTATCCAAGAGACCCAGTACTTC.

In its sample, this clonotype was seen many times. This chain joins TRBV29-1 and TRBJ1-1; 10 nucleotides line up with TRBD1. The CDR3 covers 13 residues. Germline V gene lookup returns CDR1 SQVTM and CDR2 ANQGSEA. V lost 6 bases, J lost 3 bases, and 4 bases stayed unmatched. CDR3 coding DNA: TGCAGCGTCGTAGGACAGGGGGACACTGAAGCTTTCTTT. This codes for CSVVGQGDTEAFF.

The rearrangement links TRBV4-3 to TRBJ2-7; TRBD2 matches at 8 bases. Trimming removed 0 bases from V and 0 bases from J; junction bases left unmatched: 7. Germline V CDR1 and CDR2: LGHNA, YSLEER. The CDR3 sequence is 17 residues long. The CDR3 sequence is CASSQDRSGGGSYEQYF. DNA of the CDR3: TGCGCCAGCAGCCAAGACAGAAGCGGGGGCGGCTCCTACGAGCAGTACTTC.

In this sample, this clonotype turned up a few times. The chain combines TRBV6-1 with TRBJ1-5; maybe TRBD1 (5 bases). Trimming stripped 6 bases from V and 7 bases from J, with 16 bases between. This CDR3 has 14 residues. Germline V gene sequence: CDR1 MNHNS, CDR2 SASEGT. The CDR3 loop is CASRADRARQPQHF. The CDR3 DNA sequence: TGTGCCAGCAGGGCAGACAGAGCACGACAGCCCCAGCATTTT.

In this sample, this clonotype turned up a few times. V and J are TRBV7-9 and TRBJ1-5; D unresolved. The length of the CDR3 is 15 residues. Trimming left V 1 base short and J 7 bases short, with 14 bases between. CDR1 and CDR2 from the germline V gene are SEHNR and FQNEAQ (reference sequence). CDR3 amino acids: CASSLGGLGPQPQHF. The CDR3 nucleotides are TGTGCCAGCAGCTTAGGGGGTTTGGGCCCCCAGCCCCAGCATTTT.

The CDR3 loop is CATSREGNTGELFF. The DNA of the CDR3 is TGTGCCACCAGCAGAGAGGGAAACACCGGGGAGCTGTTTTTT. The genes are TRBV15 and TRBJ2-2; D gene unclear. This CDR3 contains 14 residues. From germline, CDR1 is LNHNV and CDR2 YYDKDF (reference sequence). The V gene lost 0 bases and the J gene lost 2 bases, with 4 bases spanning the gap.

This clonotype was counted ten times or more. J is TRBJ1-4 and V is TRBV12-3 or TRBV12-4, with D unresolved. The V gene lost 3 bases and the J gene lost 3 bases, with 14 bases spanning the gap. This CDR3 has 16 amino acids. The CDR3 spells CASSFWEGKANEKLFF. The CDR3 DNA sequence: TGTGCCAGCAGTTTCTGGGAGGGAAAGGCTAATGAAAAACTGTTTTTT.

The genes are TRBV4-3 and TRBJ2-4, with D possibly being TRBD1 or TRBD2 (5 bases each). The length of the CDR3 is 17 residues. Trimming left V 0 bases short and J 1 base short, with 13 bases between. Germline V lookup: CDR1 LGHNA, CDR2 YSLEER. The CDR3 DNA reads TGCGCCAGCAGCCAAGATCTGGGGGACGTGGCCAAAAACATTCAGTACTTC. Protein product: CASSQDLGDVAKNIQYF.

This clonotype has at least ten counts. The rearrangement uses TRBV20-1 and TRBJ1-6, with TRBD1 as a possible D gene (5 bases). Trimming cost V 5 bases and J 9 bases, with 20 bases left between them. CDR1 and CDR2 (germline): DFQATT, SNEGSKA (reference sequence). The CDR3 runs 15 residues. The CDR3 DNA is TGCAGTGCTGCTTACTCGGGGGTGTTTAGTTCACCCCTCCACTTT. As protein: CSAAYSGVFSSPLHF.

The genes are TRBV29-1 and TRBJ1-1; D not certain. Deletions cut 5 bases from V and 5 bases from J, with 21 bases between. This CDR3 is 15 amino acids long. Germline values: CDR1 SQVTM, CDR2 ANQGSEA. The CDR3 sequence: CSVKSAQRVGTEAFF. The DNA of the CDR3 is TGCAGCGTTAAGAGCGCACAGAGGGTCGGGACTGAAGCTTTCTTT.

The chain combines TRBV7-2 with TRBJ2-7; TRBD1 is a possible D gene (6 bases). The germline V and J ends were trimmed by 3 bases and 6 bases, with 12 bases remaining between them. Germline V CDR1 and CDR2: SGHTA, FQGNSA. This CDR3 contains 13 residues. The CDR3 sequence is CASSFNRAGEQYV. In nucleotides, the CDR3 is TGTGCCAGCAGCTTCAACAGGGCGGGCGAGCAGTACGTC.

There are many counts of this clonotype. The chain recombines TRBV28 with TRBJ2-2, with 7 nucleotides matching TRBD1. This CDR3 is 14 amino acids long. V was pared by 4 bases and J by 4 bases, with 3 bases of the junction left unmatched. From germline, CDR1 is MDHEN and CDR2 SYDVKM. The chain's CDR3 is CASSSAGGTGELFF. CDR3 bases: TGTGCCAGCAGTTCGGCAGGGGGCACCGGGGAGCTGTTTTTT.

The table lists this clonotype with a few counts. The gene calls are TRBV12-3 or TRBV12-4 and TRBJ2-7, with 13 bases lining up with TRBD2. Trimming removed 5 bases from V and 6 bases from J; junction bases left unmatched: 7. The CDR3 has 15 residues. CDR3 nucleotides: TGTGCCAGCAGTGATACTAGCGGGGGGGCCCGCGAGCAGTACTTC. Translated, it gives CASSDTSGGAREQYF.

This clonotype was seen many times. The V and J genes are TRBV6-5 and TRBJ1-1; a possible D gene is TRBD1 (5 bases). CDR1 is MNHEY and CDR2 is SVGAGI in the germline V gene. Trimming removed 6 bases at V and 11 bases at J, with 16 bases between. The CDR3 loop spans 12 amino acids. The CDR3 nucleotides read TGTGCCAGCAGGACGGGACGGTTGAGGGCTTTCTTT. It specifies CASRTGRLRAFF.

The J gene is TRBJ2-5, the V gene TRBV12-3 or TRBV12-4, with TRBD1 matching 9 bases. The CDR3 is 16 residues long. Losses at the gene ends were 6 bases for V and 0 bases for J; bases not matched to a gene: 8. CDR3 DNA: TGTGCCAGCAGCCGAAGGACAGGGGATAACCAAGAGACCCAGTACTTC. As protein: CASSRRTGDNQETQYF.

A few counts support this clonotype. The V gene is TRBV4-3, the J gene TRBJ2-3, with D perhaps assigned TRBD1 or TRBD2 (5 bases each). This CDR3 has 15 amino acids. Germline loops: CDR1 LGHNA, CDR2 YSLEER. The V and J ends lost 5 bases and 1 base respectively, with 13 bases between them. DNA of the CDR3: TGCGCCAGCAGCTTCCGGGACGGTGGCACAGATACGCAGTATTTT. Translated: CASSFRDGGTDTQYF.

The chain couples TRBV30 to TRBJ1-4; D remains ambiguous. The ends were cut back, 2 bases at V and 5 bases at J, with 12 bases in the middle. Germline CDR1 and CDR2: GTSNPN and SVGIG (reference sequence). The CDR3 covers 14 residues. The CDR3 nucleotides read TGTGCCTGGAGTAATTCGGGTTTGAATGAAAAACTGTTTTTT. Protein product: CAWSNSGLNEKLFF.

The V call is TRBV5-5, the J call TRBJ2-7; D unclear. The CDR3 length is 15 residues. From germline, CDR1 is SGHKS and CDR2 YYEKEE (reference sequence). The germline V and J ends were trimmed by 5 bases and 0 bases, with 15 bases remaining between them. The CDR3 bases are TGTGCCAGCAGTCTCGAGCTAACAGACTCCTACGAGCAGTACTTC. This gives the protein CASSLELTDSYEQYF.

This CDR3 reads CASSSGTAFGPQHF. CDR3 DNA: TGCGCCAGCAGCTCCGGGACAGCCTTCGGGCCCCAGCATTTT. The chain employs TRBV5-1 and TRBJ1-5; 7 positions agree with TRBD1. This CDR3 comprises 14 residues. The junction had 9 bases not matched to a gene; V was cut back by 3 bases and J by 9 bases. Germline CDR1 is SGHRS and CDR2 is YFSETQ.

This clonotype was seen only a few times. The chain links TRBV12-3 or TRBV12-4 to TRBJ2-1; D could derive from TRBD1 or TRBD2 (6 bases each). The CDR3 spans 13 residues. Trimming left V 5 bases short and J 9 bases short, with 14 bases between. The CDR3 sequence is CASSPLGGGEQFF. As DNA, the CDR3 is TGTGCCAGCAGTCCCCTAGGGGGAGGTGAGCAGTTCTTC.

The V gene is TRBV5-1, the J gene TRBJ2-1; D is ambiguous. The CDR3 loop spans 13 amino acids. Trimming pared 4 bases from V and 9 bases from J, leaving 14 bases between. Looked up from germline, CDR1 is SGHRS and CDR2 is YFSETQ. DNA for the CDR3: TGCGCCAGCAGCCCGGCCGAGTTAGGTGAGCAGTTCTTC. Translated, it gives CASSPAELGEQFF.

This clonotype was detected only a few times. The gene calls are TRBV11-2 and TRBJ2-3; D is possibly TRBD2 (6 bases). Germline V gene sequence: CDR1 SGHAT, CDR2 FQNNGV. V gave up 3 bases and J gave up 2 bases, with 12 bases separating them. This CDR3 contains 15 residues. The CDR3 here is CASSFTGTFTDTQYF. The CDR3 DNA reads TGTGCCAGCAGCTTCACTGGGACTTTCACAGATACGCAGTATTTT. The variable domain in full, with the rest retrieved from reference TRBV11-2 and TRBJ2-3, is EAGVAQSPRYKIIEKRQSVAFWCNPISGHATLYWYQQILGQGPKLLIQFQNNGVVDDSQLPKDRFSAERLKGVDSTLKIQPAKLEDSAVYLCASSFTGTFTDTQYFGPGTRLTVL.